The entry below gives a single T cell receptor beta chain sequence along with its context. Its antigen is unknown. CDR3 length: 11 residues. Looked up from germline, CDR1 is GTSNPN and CDR2 is SVGIG (reference sequence). This entry comes from a study of glioma-infiltrating T cells after dendritic cell vaccination. Regarding the study as a whole: Longer survival after dendritic cell vaccination followed higher pretreatment TIL content. Complete blood and tumor specimen sets were limited to few patients.

Primers: 60 V beta forward and 13 J beta reverse. TCRdb keeps only in-frame clones here, not all; method: immunoSEQ multiplex PCR. The table includes about 49,000 clones, over 75% detected once. The specimen was blood, collected before dendritic cell vaccination. The chain joins TRBV30 to TRBJ2-5; TRBD1 is a possible D gene (6 bases). The J call may not be correct, given that the DNA end is closer to TRBJ2-7. This sequence was found in a human donor with glioblastoma. This CDR3 reads CAWNRVGEQYF. CDR3 DNA sequence: TGTGCCTGGAACAGGGTCGGCGAGCAGTACTTC.